This T cell receptor beta chain was recorded in a study of molecular identifiers for immune sequencing clone quantification. CD8+CD4-CCR7+CD45RA+ sorting gave the naive CD8 T cells. About this clonotype itself: The antigen remains undetermined. A read error may explain this, as a much larger clone is one base away.

CDR1 and CDR2 (germline): ENHRY, SYGVKD. This CDR3 is built from 15 residues. V lost 0 bases, J lost 3 bases, and 2 bases stayed unmatched. MiXCR, run by TCRdb on the PCR reads, gives a single entry per CDR3 protein. The sample lists 490,000 or so distinct CDR3 sequences, 20% to 25% seen once, with about 0.8% in the top ten. General observations from the study: Clones of above 20 RNA copies carried over 97% of effector molecules; in naive cells they carried under 1%. Detectable among over 900,000 naive cells, according to reports, was Jurkat TCR RNA spiked in from one cell.

The sample was naive CD8+ T cells from blood, with Jurkat cell RNA spiked in. Subset meaning: FACS-sorted CD8+CD4-CCR7+CD45RA+ naive T cells. The rearrangement uses TRBV10-3 and TRBJ2-3; 8 bases map to TRBD2. This clonotype originated in a human donor in good health. Some libraries in this study had Jurkat cell RNA spiked in. The CDR3 sequence is CAISESTGGTDTQYF. The CDR3, as DNA: TGTGCCATCAGTGAGTCGACGGGGGGGACAGATACGCAGTATTTT.